This T cell receptor beta chain was profiled in a study of T cell responses to AZD1222 COVID-19 vaccine. Produced via immunoSEQ multiplex PCR; TCRdb's table is partial and in-frame only. There are about 150,000 clones in the sample; approximately 83% occur only once, and more than 7% lies in the top ten. V was cut by 2 bases and J by 2 bases, with 6 bases left in between. The CDR3 has 13 amino acids. Germline V gene sequence: CDR1 MNHNS, CDR2 SASEGT. This clone was counted once. Here the sequenced sample was peripheral blood, taken on day 0 of AZD1222 vaccination. The receptor was isolated from an adult in good health. The chain joins TRBV6-1 to TRBJ1-2; D gene uncertain. The CDR3 region has the DNA TGTGCCAGCAGTGAACTGGGAAACTATGGCTACACCTTC. Its protein product is CASSELGNYGYTF.